This paragraph reports one TCR beta chain. Clones were read by immunoSEQ multiplex PCR, and TCRdb kept only the in-frame ones, dropping some. The table shows over 150,000 clones, with 94% occurring only once. The germline gives CDR1 MNHEY, CDR2 SVGEGT. The CDR3 is 16 residues long. Between the trimmed V and J ends, which lost 2 bases and 0 bases, there was a span of 11 bases. This entry is derived from a study of T cell responses to AZD1222 COVID-19 vaccine. The material sequenced was peripheral blood, taken 28 days after the second AZD1222 dose. The gene calls are TRBV6-2 or TRBV6-3 and TRBJ2-4, with no clear D. The source of this sequence is an adult who received the AZD1222 COVID-19 vaccine. The CDR3 loop reads CASSYLGRLAKNIQYF. DNA for the CDR3: TGTGCCAGCAGTTACCTCGGGCGTCTAGCCAAAAACATTCAGTACTTC.